This TCR beta chain was observed in a study of blood T cell repertoires in COVID-19. Background on the study: PBMCs, B-cell-depleted T cells, or T cells were the source of the cDNA or gDNA that made up the material.

The germline V gene has CDR1 MNHNS and CDR2 SASEGT. The CDR3 length is 16 residues. Between the trimmed V and J ends, which lost 2 bases and 0 bases, there was a span of 11 bases. Enrollees, roughly 18 to 89 years old, lived in some 24 US areas. Clinical histories supplied by participants themselves formed the basis of cohort assignment. Among Cohort 3 donors, those recovered had two negative PCRs, clearance, or symptom resolution. The data were produced by immunoSEQ multiplex PCR, yet TCRdb's version contains in-frame clones alone and is incomplete. The sample has some 510,000 clones, roughly 90% seen once; the top ten hold about 2%.

This TCR came from a woman aged 35 to 49 who had recovered from COVID-19. This chain uses TRBV6-1 with TRBJ1-3, with D possibly TRBD1 on 6 matching bases. Specimen: PBMCs or T cells enriched from blood (not recorded which). The CDR3 DNA reads as TGTGCCAGCAGTGAACCCAGGGGATCCTCTGGAAACACCATATATTTT. Translation gives CASSEPRGSSGNTIYF.